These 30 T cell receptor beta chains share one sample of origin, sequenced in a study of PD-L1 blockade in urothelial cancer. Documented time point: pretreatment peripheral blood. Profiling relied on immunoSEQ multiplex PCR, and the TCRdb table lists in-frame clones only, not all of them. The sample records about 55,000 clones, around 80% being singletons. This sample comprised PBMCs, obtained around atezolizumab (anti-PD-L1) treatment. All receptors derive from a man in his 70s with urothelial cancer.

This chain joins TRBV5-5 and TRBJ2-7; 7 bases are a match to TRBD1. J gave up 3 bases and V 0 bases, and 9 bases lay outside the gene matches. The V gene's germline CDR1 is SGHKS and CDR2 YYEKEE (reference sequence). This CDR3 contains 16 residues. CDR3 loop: CASSLGPRDSSYEQYF. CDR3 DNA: TGTGCCAGCAGCTTGGGGCCCCGGGACAGTAGCTACGAGCAGTACTTC.

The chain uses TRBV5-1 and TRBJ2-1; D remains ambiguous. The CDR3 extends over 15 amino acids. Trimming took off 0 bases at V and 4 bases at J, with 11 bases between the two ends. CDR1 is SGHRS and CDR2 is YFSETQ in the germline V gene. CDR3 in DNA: TGCGCCAGCAGCTTGGGATTACTATCTTACAATGAGCAGTTCTTC. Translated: CASSLGLLSYNEQFF.

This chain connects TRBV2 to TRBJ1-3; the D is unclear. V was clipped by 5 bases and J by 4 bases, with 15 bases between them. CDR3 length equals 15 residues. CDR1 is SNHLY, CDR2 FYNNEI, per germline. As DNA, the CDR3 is TGTGCCAGCAGTCCTACCTGGGCCGGCGGAAACACCATATATTTT. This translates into CASSPTWAGGNTIYF.

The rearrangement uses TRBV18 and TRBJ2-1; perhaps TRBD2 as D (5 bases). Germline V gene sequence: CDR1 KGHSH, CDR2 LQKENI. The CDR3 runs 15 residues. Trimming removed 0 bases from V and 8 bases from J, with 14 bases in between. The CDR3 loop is CASSPPSLDGDEQFF. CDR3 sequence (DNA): TGTGCCAGCTCACCACCCTCACTAGATGGTGATGAGCAGTTCTTC.

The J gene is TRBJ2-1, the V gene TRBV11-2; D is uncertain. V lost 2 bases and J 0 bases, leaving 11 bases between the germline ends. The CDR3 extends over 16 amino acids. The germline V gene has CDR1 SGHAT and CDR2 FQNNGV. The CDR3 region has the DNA TGTGCCAGCAGCTTACCGGGTTTTAGCTCCTACAATGAGCAGTTCTTC. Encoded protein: CASSLPGFSSYNEQFF.

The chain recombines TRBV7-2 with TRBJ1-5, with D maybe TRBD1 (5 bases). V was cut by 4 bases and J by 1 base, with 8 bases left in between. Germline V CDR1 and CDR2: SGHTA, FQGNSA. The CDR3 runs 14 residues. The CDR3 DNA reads TGTGCCAGCAGCTCCCAGGGCAGCAATCAGCCCCAGCATTTT. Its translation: CASSSQGSNQPQHF.

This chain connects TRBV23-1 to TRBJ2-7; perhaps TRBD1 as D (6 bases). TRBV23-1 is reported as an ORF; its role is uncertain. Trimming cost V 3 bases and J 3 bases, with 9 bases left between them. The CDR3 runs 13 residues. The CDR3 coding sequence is TGCGCCAGCAGTCAGGACAGACACTACGAGCAGTACTTC. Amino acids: CASSQDRHYEQYF.

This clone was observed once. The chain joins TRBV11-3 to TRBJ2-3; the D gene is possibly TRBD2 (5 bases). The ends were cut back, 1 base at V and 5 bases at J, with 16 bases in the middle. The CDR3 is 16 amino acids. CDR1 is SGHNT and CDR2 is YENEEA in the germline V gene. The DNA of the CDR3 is TGTGCCAGCAGCTTAGCGGGCGATGGTGAGGGAGATACGCAGTATTTT. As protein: CASSLAGDGEGDTQYF.

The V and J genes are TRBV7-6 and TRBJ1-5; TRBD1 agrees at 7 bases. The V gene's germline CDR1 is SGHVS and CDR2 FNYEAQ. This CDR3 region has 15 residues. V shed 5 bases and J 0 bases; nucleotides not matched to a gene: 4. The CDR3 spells CASSRDSYSNQPQHF. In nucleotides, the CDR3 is TGTGCCAGCAGCAGGGACAGTTATAGCAATCAGCCCCAGCATTTT.

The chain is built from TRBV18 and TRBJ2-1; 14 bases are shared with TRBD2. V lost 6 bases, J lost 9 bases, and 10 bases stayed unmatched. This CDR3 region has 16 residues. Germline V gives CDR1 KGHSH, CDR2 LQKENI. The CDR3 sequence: CASSLTSGGAFGEQFF. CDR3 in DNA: TGTGCCAGCTCCTTGACTAGCGGGGGGGCCTTCGGTGAGCAGTTCTTC.

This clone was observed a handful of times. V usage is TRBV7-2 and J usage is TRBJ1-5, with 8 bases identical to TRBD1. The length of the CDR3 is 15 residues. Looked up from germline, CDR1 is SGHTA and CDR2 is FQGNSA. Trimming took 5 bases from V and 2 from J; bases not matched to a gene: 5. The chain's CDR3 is CASSPRGLGNQPQHF. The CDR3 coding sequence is TGTGCCAGCAGCCCCAGGGGGCTCGGCAATCAGCCCCAGCATTTT.

CDR3 amino acids: CASSRREGHNEQFF. CDR3 sequence (DNA): TGTGCCAGCAGCCGGCGGGAGGGGCACAATGAGCAGTTCTTC. The J gene is TRBJ2-1, the V gene TRBV7-2, with TRBD2 matching over 9 bases. This CDR3 region has 14 residues. From germline, CDR1 is SGHTA and CDR2 FQGNSA. Trimming took 5 bases from V and 5 from J; bases not matched to a gene: 4.

In nucleotides, the CDR3 is TGTGCCACCAGCAGAGGAGAGGGCCTCGCCTACGAGCAGTACTTC. Its translation is CATSRGEGLAYEQYF. The chain combines TRBV15 with TRBJ2-7, with D perhaps matching TRBD2 (5 bases). The length of the CDR3 is 15 residues. Per the germline V gene, CDR1 is LNHNV and CDR2 is YYDKDF (reference sequence). Deletions cut 1 base from V and 2 bases from J, with 12 bases between.

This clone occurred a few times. This CDR3 is CASTTGGADTQYF. CDR3 bases: TGTGCCAGTACGACAGGGGGAGCAGATACGCAGTATTTT. The chain carries TRBV7-8 and TRBJ2-3; 9 bases are shared with TRBD1. The CDR3 has 13 residues. V lost 9 bases, J lost 4 bases, and 5 bases stayed unmatched. Germline loops: CDR1 SGHVS, CDR2 FQNEAQ.

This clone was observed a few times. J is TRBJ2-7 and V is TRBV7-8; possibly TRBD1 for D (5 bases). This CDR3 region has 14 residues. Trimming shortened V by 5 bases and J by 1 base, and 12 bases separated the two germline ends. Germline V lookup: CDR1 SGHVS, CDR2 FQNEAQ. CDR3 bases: TGTGCCAGCAGCCGAGCAGGGCCATCCTACGAGCAGTACTTC. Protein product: CASSRAGPSYEQYF.

CDR3 sequence reads: CASSPSGRAPYEQYF. The DNA of the CDR3 is TGTGCCAGCAGCCCAAGCGGGAGGGCCCCCTACGAGCAGTACTTC. V gene TRBV5-4 combines with J gene TRBJ2-7; 10 positions agree with TRBD2. The germline V gene has CDR1 SGHNT and CDR2 YYREEE (reference sequence). CDR3 size: 15 residues. After removal of 4 bases from V and 2 bases from J, the junction contained 6 bases not matched to a gene.

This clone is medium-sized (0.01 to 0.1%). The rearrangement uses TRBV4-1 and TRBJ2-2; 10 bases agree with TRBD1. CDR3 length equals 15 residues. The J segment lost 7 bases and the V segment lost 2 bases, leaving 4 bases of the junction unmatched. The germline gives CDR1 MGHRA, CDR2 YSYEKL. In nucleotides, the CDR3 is TGCGCCAGCAGCCAACCCCGGACAGGGGGCGGGGAGCTGTTTTTT. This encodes CASSQPRTGGGELFF.

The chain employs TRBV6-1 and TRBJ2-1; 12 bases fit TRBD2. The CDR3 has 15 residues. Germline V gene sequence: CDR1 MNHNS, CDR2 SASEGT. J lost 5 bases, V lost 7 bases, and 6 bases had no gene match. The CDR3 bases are TGTGCCAGCACCCCAAGGACTAGCGGGGACAATGAGCAGTTCTTC. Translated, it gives CASTPRTSGDNEQFF.

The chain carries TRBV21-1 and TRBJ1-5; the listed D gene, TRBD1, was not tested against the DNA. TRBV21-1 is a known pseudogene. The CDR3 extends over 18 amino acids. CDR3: CASSNRARVQYSNQPQHF. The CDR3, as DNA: TGTGCCAGCAGCAACAGGGCTCGGGTGCAATATAGCAATCAGCCCCAGCATTTT.

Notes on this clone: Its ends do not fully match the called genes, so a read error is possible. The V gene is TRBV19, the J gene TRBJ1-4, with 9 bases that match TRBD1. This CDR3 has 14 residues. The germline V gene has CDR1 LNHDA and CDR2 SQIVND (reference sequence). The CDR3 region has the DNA TGTACCAGTAGGCAGACAGGGGGAGGTGAAAAACTGTTTTTT. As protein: CTSRQTGGGEKLFF.

The CDR3 nucleotides are TGTGCCAGTAGTCTAGCGGGAGGTTACGATGAGCAGTTCTTC. This encodes CASSLAGGYDEQFF. The chain carries TRBV19 and TRBJ2-1; 11 nucleotides line up with TRBD2. This CDR3 contains 14 residues. Germline V lookup: CDR1 LNHDA, CDR2 SQIVND (reference sequence). With 5 bases clipped from V and 8 bases from J, the junction kept 5 bases outside the gene matches.

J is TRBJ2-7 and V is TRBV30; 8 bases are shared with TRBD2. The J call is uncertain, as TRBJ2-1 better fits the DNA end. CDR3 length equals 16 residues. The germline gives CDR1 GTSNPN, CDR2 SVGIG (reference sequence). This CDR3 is CAWSVRGLAGYNEQFF. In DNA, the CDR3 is TGTGCCTGGAGTGTACGGGGGCTAGCGGGCTACAATGAGCAGTTCTTC.

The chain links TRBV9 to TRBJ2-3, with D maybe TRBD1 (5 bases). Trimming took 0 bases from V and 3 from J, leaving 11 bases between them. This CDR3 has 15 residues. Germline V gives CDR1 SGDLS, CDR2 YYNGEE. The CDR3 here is CASSVDLGVTDTQYF. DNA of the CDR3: TGTGCCAGCAGCGTAGATCTAGGGGTAACAGATACGCAGTATTTT. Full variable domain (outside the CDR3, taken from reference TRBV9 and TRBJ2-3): DSGVTQTPKHLITATGQRVTLRCSPRSGDLSVYWYQQSLDQGLQFLIQYYNGEERAKGNILERFSAQQFPDLHSELNLSSLELGDSALYFCASSVDLGVTDTQYFGPGTRLTVL.

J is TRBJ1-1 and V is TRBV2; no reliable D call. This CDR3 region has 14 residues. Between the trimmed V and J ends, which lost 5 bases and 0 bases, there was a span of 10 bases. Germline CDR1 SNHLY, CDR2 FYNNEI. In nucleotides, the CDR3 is TGTGCCAGCAGTCTCGAGGGAATGAACACTGAAGCTTTCTTT. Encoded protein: CASSLEGMNTEAFF.

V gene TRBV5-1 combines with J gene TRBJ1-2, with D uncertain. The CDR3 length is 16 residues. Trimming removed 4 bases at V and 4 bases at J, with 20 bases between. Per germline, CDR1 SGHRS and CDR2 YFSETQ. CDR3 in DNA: TGCGCCAGCAGCACCGGACTCACCCAGAGGACCTATGGCTACACCTTC. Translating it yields CASSTGLTQRTYGYTF.

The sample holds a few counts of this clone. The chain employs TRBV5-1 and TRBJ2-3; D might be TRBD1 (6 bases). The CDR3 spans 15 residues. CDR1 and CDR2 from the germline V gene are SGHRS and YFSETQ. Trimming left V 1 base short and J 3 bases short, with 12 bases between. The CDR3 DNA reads TGCGCCAGCAGCTTGTCAGGGGCGCCAACAGATACGCAGTATTTT. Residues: CASSLSGAPTDTQYF. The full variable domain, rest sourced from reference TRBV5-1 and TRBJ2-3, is KAGVTQTPRYLIKTRGQQVTLSCSPISGHRSVSWYQQTPGQGLQFLFEYFSETQRNKGNFPGRFSGRQFSNSRSEMNVSTLELGDSALYLCASSLSGAPTDTQYFGPGTRLTVL.

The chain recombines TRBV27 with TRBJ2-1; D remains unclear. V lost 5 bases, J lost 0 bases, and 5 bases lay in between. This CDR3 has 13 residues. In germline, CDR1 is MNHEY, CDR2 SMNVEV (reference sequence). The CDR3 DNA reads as TGTGCCAGCAGTGCGAGCTCCTACAATGAGCAGTTCTTC. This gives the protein CASSASSYNEQFF.

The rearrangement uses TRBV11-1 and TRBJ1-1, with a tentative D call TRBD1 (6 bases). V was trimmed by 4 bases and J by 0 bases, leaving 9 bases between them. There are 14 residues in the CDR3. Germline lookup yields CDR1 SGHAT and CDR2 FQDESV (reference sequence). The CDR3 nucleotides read TGTGCCAGCAGCTCGACAGGTCTGAACACTGAAGCTTTCTTT. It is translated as CASSSTGLNTEAFF.

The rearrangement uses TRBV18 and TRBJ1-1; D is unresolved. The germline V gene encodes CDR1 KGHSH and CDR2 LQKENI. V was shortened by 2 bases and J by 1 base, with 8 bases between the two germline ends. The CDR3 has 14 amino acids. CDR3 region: CASSPWRTNTEAFF. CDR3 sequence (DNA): TGTGCCAGCTCACCATGGAGGACGAACACTGAAGCTTTCTTT.

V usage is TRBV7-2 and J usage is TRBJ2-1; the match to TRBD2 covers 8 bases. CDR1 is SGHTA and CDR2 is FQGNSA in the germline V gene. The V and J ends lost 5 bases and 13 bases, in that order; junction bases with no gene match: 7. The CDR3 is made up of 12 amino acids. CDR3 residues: CASSPGGGFQFF. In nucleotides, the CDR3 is TGTGCCAGCAGCCCGGGAGGGGGTTTTCAGTTCTTC.